The 17 T cell receptor beta chains listed next were all sequenced from one sample in a study of shared clonotypes between healthy human individuals. This table comes from immunoSEQ multiplex PCR, and its TCRdb copy is limited to in-frame clones, with some not included. The sample has roughly 2.1 million clones; just over 90% are singletons. CD45RO-negative, CCR7-positively selected cells formed the naive CD8 fraction, excluding terminally differentiated effector memory CD45RA+ cells. Sequencing was carried out using naive CD8+ T cells from PBMCs. The receptors shown here come from a young man in good health. Some clones in this sample may be carry-over from other donors' samples.

This clone was seen a handful of times. The chain recombines TRBV28 with TRBJ1-5, with D unclear. The CDR3 spans 14 residues. Trimming cost V 10 bases and J 0 bases, with 13 bases left between them. CDR1 and CDR2 (germline): MDHEN, SYDVKM. CDR3 nucleotide sequence: TGTGCCATCGATACCGTCACTAGCAATCAGCCCCAGCATTTT. Translated, it gives CAIDTVTSNQPQHF.

This sequence joins TRBV11-3 and TRBJ1-2, with 7 bases identical to TRBD1. Germline assignment: CDR1 SGHNT and CDR2 YENEEA. V dropped 4 bases and J dropped 1; count of bases not matched to a gene: 12. The CDR3 covers 17 residues. The CDR3 DNA follows: TGTGCCAGCAGCTCGGGGGACAGCCCAATCCTTAACTATGGCTACACCTTC. Encoded protein: CASSSGDSPILNYGYTF. The entire variable domain, with the rest obtained from reference TRBV11-3 and TRBJ1-2, is as follows: EAGVVQSPRYKIIEKKQPVAFWCNPISGHNTLYWYLQNLGQGPELLIRYENEEAVDDSQLPKDRFSAERLKGVDSTLKIQPAELGDSAVYLCASSSGDSPILNYGYTFGSGTRLTVV.

The J gene is TRBJ2-5, the V gene TRBV2, with D hard to call. V lost 3 bases and J lost 5, with 4 bases in between. The CDR3 extends over 11 amino acids. The V gene's germline CDR1 is SNHLY and CDR2 FYNNEI. The CDR3 here is CASSDRETQYF. The CDR3 DNA reads as TGTGCCAGCAGTGACAGGGAGACCCAGTACTTC.

This chain links TRBV19 with TRBJ2-1; 8 positions match TRBD2. V lost 7 bases, J lost 10 bases, and 9 bases stayed unmatched. The CDR3 contains 13 residues. Germline loops: CDR1 LNHDA, CDR2 SQIVND (reference sequence). CDR3 residues: CASTLAGLGEQFF. Written as DNA, the CDR3 is TGTGCCAGTACCTTAGCGGGGCTGGGGGAGCAGTTCTTC.

Points on this clone: A read error may be the cause here, since a much bigger clone is one base away. The rearrangement links TRBV6-5 to TRBJ1-1; D gene ambiguous. The germline V gene encodes CDR1 MNHEY and CDR2 SVGAGI. The V end was cut by 0 bases, the J end by 1 base, with 3 bases between. The CDR3 consists of 13 residues. The CDR3 region is CASSYSANTEAFF. As DNA, the CDR3 is TGTGCCAGCAGTTACTCGGCGAACACTGAAGCTTTCTTT.

The J gene is TRBJ2-1, the V gene TRBV5-1, with 12 bases matching TRBD2. Trimming at V came to 0 bases and at J to 10 bases, leaving 2 bases not matched to a gene. CDR3 size: 14 residues. Per the germline V gene, CDR1 is SGHRS and CDR2 is YFSETQ. The CDR3 nucleotides are TGCGCCAGCAGCTTGGATGGGACTAGCGGGGAGCAGTTCTTC. Its translation: CASSLDGTSGEQFF.

V is TRBV6-5 and J is TRBJ1-4; D call uncertain. The CDR3 runs to 13 residues. Germline lookup yields CDR1 MNHEY and CDR2 SVGAGI. Trimming took 4 bases from V and 7 from J, leaving 10 bases between them. The DNA of the CDR3 is TGTGCCAGCAGTTCTATGGCTCTTGAAAAACTGTTTTTT. Translating it yields CASSSMALEKLFF.

The J gene is TRBJ1-5, the V gene TRBV2; D uncertain. Germline CDR1 is SNHLY and CDR2 is FYNNEI. Between the trimmed V and J ends, which lost 4 bases and 4 bases, there was a span of 8 bases. The CDR3 contains 13 residues. CDR3 coding DNA: TGTGCCAGCAGTGGTACAGCGAATCAGCCCCAGCATTTT. The encoded protein is CASSGTANQPQHF.

This rearrangement joins TRBV5-6 to TRBJ2-7; 10 bases map to TRBD1. This CDR3 comprises 13 residues. Germline assignment: CDR1 SGHDT and CDR2 YYEEEE. V lost 3 bases to trimming and J lost 6 bases; unmatched junction nucleotides: 3. The CDR3 DNA follows: TGTGCCAGCAGCTGGACAGGGGGGGGCGAGCAGTACTTC. Its protein is CASSWTGGGEQYF.

This clone was detected only a few times. The V call is TRBV30, the J call TRBJ1-1; tentatively, D is TRBD1 (6 bases). The ends were cut back, 8 bases at V and 11 bases at J, with 21 bases in the middle. Per the germline V gene, CDR1 is GTSNPN and CDR2 is SVGIG (reference sequence). The CDR3 sequence is 12 residues long. Here the CDR3 DNA reads TGTGCCCACGACGGGCCTAAGGGGGAGGCTTTCTTT. Translation gives CAHDGPKGEAFF.

This chain links TRBV7-3 with TRBJ2-7; TRBD2 agrees at 7 bases. Germline V lookup: CDR1 SGHTA, CDR2 FQGTGA. The CDR3 has 15 amino acids. V was pared by 0 bases and J by 2 bases, with 4 bases of the junction left unmatched. CDR3 in amino acids: CASSLTGGDPYEQYF. CDR3 nucleotide sequence: TGTGCCAGCAGCTTAACGGGGGGGGACCCCTACGAGCAGTACTTC.

This clone was seen a single time. This chain links TRBV28 with TRBJ2-5; D uncertain. Germline CDR1 is MDHEN and CDR2 is SYDVKM. Trimming shortened V by 2 bases and J by 1 base, and 8 bases separated the two germline ends. This CDR3 region has 14 residues. CDR3 sequence reads: CASSLDWSQETQYF. The CDR3, as DNA: TGTGCCAGCAGTTTAGATTGGAGCCAAGAGACCCAGTACTTC. The whole variable domain, filled in from reference TRBV28 and TRBJ2-5, reads DVKVTQSSRYLVKRTGEKVFLECVQDMDHENMFWYRQDPGLGLRLIYFSYDVKMKEKGDIPEGYSVSREKKERFSLILESASTNQTSMYLCASSLDWSQETQYFGPGTRLLVL.

The chain joins TRBV6-1 to TRBJ2-5; 8 nucleotides align to TRBD2. J gave up 3 bases and V 0 bases, and 9 bases lay outside the gene matches. Germline CDR1 MNHNS, CDR2 SASEGT. The CDR3 is made up of 17 amino acids. The CDR3 DNA follows: TGTGCCAGCAGTGAAGCAGTTAGCGGGGATATCAAAGAGACCCAGTACTTC. Its protein is CASSEAVSGDIKETQYF.

The chain combines TRBV18 with TRBJ2-1; 8 bases fit TRBD2. Germline lookup yields CDR1 KGHSH and CDR2 LQKENI. The CDR3 totals 15 residues. Trimming cost V 6 bases and J 3 bases; bases outside gene matches: 7. The DNA of the CDR3 is TGTGCCAGCTCGCAGAGCGGGAGTATCTACAATGAGCAGTTCTTC. Its translation: CASSQSGSIYNEQFF.

The chain recombines TRBV6-5 with TRBJ2-7, with D possibly being TRBD2 (5 bases). The germline V gene has CDR1 MNHEY and CDR2 SVGAGI. The CDR3 covers 14 residues. V was pared by 2 bases and J by 5 bases, with 13 bases between. DNA for the CDR3: TGTGCCAGCAGTTACACCGGGAAGGCCCACGAGCAGTACTTC. Its protein is CASSYTGKAHEQYF.

The V call is TRBV27, the J call TRBJ2-2, with D uncertain. Trimming took off 6 bases at V and 2 bases at J, with 13 bases between the two ends. From germline, CDR1 is MNHEY and CDR2 SMNVEV (reference sequence). CDR3 length: 15 residues. The CDR3 region is CASRLDGRNTGELFF. In DNA form, the CDR3 reads TGTGCCAGCAGACTGGACGGCCGTAACACCGGGGAGCTGTTTTTT.

This chain joins TRBV27 and TRBJ1-1; TRBD1 is a possible D gene (5 bases). The CDR3 length is 14 residues. The germline V gene encodes CDR1 MNHEY and CDR2 SMNVEV (reference sequence). Trimming removed 6 bases at V and 2 bases at J, with 13 bases between. The CDR3 here is CASSTRGVNTEAFF. The DNA of the CDR3 is TGTGCCAGCAGCACCCGGGGGGTCAACACTGAAGCTTTCTTT.